The sequence of this T cell receptor beta chain was determined in a study of CD8 T cells in Susac syndrome. Sequencing of TCR beta was performed on blood CD8+ T cells and on blood CD4+ T cells. Control patients had untreated stable or active relapsing-remitting multiple sclerosis by revised McDonald criteria. Random hexamers primed reverse transcription of about 0.45 to 1 ug RNA. TCRdb redid the calling of the immunoSEQ multiplex PCR reads with MiXCR, one entry per CDR3 protein. This table holds some 260,000 distinct CDR3 sequences, around 93% found once. V lost 4 bases, J lost 4 bases, and 16 bases lay in between. The CDR3 consists of 14 residues. Germline CDR1 reads GTSNPN; CDR2 reads SVGIG (reference sequence).

The TCR comes from a human donor with multiple sclerosis. The sample was CD4+ T cells from PBMCs. The chain uses TRBV30 and TRBJ1-1, with a weak D call TRBD1 (5 bases). As DNA, the CDR3 is TGTGCCTGGACGCCCAGTGGCCAGGGCACTGAAGCTTTCTTT. Encoded protein: CAWTPSGQGTEAFF.